These 28 T cell receptor beta chains originate from one sample sequenced in a study of cytomegalovirus exposure and HLA in healthy donors. PCR involved 60 Vbeta and 13 Jbeta primers. Profiling relied on immunoSEQ multiplex PCR, and the TCRdb table lists in-frame clones only, not all of them. Altogether 100,000 to 150,000 clones are present, about 80% being singletons, with the ten largest covering around 9.9%. Input material: PBMCs. These receptors all come from a man in his thirties or forties in good health and CMV-seropositive.

This clone was observed once. This chain uses TRBV25-1 with TRBJ2-7; tentative D call: TRBD1 (6 bases). CDR3 length: 17 residues. Trimming removed 2 bases from V and 9 bases from J, with 26 bases in between. Germline assignment: CDR1 MGHDK and CDR2 SYGVNS. The CDR3 coding sequence is TGTGCCAGCAGTGAAGGGGGCTTAGGGACCTTGGCTTCGGGGCAGTACTTC. Residues: CASSEGGLGTLASGQYF.

The sample holds one count of this clone. The chain uses TRBV5-6 and TRBJ2-7; TRBD2 aligns across 12 bases. Trimming cost V 4 bases and J 4 bases; bases outside gene matches: 3. Germline CDR1 reads SGHDT; CDR2 reads YYEEEE. This CDR3 contains 14 residues. DNA for the CDR3: TGTGCCAGCAGCCCCGGGACTAGCGGGTACGAGCAGTACTTC. Its protein is CASSPGTSGYEQYF.

The CDR3 DNA follows: TGTGCCAGCAGTAAGGGGGGGAACCCCGTCAATCAGCCCCAGCATTTT. Protein: CASSKGGNPVNQPQHF. The rearrangement links TRBV28 to TRBJ1-5; TRBD1 might be the D (6 bases). Trimming removed 5 bases from V and 3 bases from J, with 17 bases in between. The CDR3 is 16 amino acids. Germline assignment: CDR1 MDHEN and CDR2 SYDVKM.

The chain uses TRBV13 and TRBJ2-5, with TRBD2 matching over 11 bases. V gave up 6 bases and J gave up 4 bases; unmatched junction bases: 7. Germline CDR1 reads PRHDT; CDR2 reads FYEKMQ (reference sequence). The CDR3 consists of 15 residues. CDR3: CASSKLAGVGETQYF. The CDR3 DNA follows: TGTGCCAGCAGTAAACTAGCGGGAGTAGGAGAGACCCAGTACTTC.

This clone appeared once. This chain joins TRBV29-1 and TRBJ1-1; tentatively, D is TRBD1 (5 bases). This CDR3 contains 13 residues. Looked up from germline, CDR1 is SQVTM and CDR2 is ANQGSEA. With 6 bases removed from V and 0 bases from J, the gap between germline ends came to 11 bases. The CDR3: CSVGQAMNTEAFF. CDR3 sequence (DNA): TGCAGCGTCGGACAAGCCATGAACACTGAAGCTTTCTTT. Using reference TRBV29-1 and TRBJ1-1 for the parts outside the CDR3, the full variable domain is SAVISQKPSRDICQRGTSLTIQCQVDSQVTMMFWYRQQPGQSLTLIATANQGSEATYESGFVIDKFPISRPNLTFSTLTVSNMSPEDSSIYLCSVGQAMNTEAFFGQGTRLTVV.

The chain has TRBV2 and TRBJ1-4, with D possibly TRBD1 on 6 matching bases. The CDR3 totals 14 residues. Per the germline V gene, CDR1 is SNHLY and CDR2 is FYNNEI. The V gene lost 3 bases and the J gene lost 6 bases, with 11 bases spanning the gap. This CDR3 reads CASSDEGVYEKLFF. The CDR3 DNA sequence: TGTGCCAGCAGTGACGAGGGGGTATATGAAAAACTGTTTTTT.

Only a few counts were recorded for this clone. V gene TRBV6-1 combines with J gene TRBJ1-2, with D possibly matching TRBD1 (6 bases). Trimming shortened V by 6 bases and J by 7 bases, and 15 bases separated the two germline ends. Germline V gives CDR1 MNHNS, CDR2 SASEGT. This CDR3 has 13 residues. The CDR3 sequence: CASRNPGERGYTF. CDR3 nucleotides: TGTGCCAGCAGGAACCCAGGGGAGCGTGGCTACACCTTC.

This clone showed up just a few times. The V and J genes are TRBV5-1 and TRBJ2-1; D remains unclear. Trimming removed 5 bases from V and 10 bases from J, with 19 bases in between. CDR3 size: 14 residues. CDR1 SGHRS and CDR2 YFSETQ come from the germline V gene. The DNA of the CDR3 is TGCGCCAGCAGATCGGTGCTAGATTTCGGGGAGCAGTTCTTC. Amino acid sequence: CASRSVLDFGEQFF.

This clone was found once. The V and J genes are TRBV30 and TRBJ2-3; 13 bases align to TRBD2. Germline CDR1 reads GTSNPN; CDR2 reads SVGIG (reference sequence). This CDR3 comprises 17 residues. V trimming: 3 bases; J trimming: 0 bases; junction bases outside the gene matches: 6. CDR3 in DNA: TGTGCCTGGAGCGCCGGGACTAGCGGGACTAGCACAGATACGCAGTATTTT. It encodes CAWSAGTSGTSTDTQYF.

J is TRBJ2-1 and V is TRBV7-6; TRBD2 might be the D (6 bases). This CDR3 comprises 16 residues. V shed 2 bases and J shed 7 bases, with 18 bases lying between them. Per the germline V gene, CDR1 is SGHVS and CDR2 is FNYEAQ. The CDR3 sequence is CASSLSGGSGRNEQFF. CDR3 in DNA: TGTGCCAGCAGCTTAAGTGGCGGGTCCGGGAGAAATGAGCAGTTCTTC.

This clone was seen just once. This chain links TRBV29-1 with TRBJ2-5; D unresolved. The length of the CDR3 is 14 residues. CDR1 and CDR2 (germline): SQVTM, ANQGSEA. V was shortened by 0 bases and J by 1 base, with 9 bases between the two germline ends. CDR3 amino acids: CSVEDGLLQETQYF. The CDR3, as DNA: TGCAGCGTTGAAGATGGGCTACTCCAAGAGACCCAGTACTTC.

The chain uses TRBV7-8 and TRBJ1-1; TRBD1 agrees at 7 bases. J was trimmed by 2 bases and V by 5 bases; bases with no gene match: 11. CDR3 length: 16 amino acids. CDR1 and CDR2 from the germline V gene are SGHVS and FQNEAQ. CDR3 protein: CASSPRQGFFNTEAFF. CDR3 DNA sequence: TGTGCCAGCAGCCCCCGACAGGGCTTCTTCAACACTGAAGCTTTCTTT.

J is TRBJ2-2 and V is TRBV7-6, with D perhaps TRBD2 (5 bases). This CDR3 spans 15 amino acids. The germline V gene encodes CDR1 SGHVS and CDR2 FNYEAQ. V lost 5 bases, J lost 4 bases, and 14 bases lay in between. In DNA form, the CDR3 reads TGTGCCAGCAGCCTGCCGGCGGGCCGCACCGGGGAGCTGTTTTTT. The encoded protein is CASSLPAGRTGELFF.

The chain couples TRBV6-6 to TRBJ2-3; 7 bases are a match to TRBD1. The CDR3 sequence is 15 residues long. V was clipped by 3 bases and J by 4 bases; unmatched bases: 7. Per the germline V gene, CDR1 is MNHNY and CDR2 is SVGAGI (reference sequence). The CDR3 DNA reads TGTGCCAGCAGTTATTTAGGGGGCGCCCCAGATACGCAGTATTTT. Amino acids: CASSYLGGAPDTQYF.

The rearrangement links TRBV18 to TRBJ1-5; 9 nucleotides line up with TRBD1. Germline CDR1 and CDR2: KGHSH and LQKENI. There are 16 residues in the CDR3. The V and J ends lost 5 bases and 4 bases, in that order; junction bases with no gene match: 9. CDR3 coding DNA: TGTGCCAGCTCAACGACAGGGGGTAGGGAGAATCAGCCCCAGCATTTT. Protein: CASSTTGGRENQPQHF.

This rearrangement joins TRBV2 to TRBJ2-7, with 8 nucleotides matching TRBD2. The CDR3 sequence is 15 residues long. With 2 bases clipped from V and 2 bases from J, the junction kept 5 bases outside the gene matches. CDR1 is SNHLY, CDR2 FYNNEI, per germline. CDR3 nucleotides: TGTGCCAGCAGTGAATTGCGGGAGGCGGCCTACGAGCAGTACTTC. Protein product: CASSELREAAYEQYF.

The DNA of the CDR3 is TGTGCCAGCAGTTCGGGGATGTCTGGGGCCAACGTCCTGACTTTC. Amino acid sequence: CASSSGMSGANVLTF. V is TRBV6-6 and J is TRBJ2-6; a possible D gene is TRBD2 (5 bases). Trimming pared 4 bases from V and 1 base from J, leaving 8 bases between. The germline CDR1 and CDR2 sequences are MNHNY and SVGAGI (reference sequence). The CDR3 covers 15 residues.

CDR3 sequence (DNA): TGTGCCAGCACCAGGGGGCAGGATCAGCCCCAGCATTTT. Protein: CASTRGQDQPQHF. This chain links TRBV6-5 with TRBJ1-5, with 8 bases aligning to TRBD1. The V segment lost 7 bases and the J segment 5 bases; nucleotides outside the gene matches: 4. Germline CDR1 reads MNHEY; CDR2 reads SVGAGI. The CDR3 runs to 13 residues.

The rearrangement uses TRBV27 and TRBJ2-1; D is undetermined. V was shortened by 5 bases and J by 4 bases, with 15 bases between the two germline ends. The germline V gene encodes CDR1 MNHEY and CDR2 SMNVEV (reference sequence). This CDR3 is 15 amino acids long. The CDR3 protein is CASSVSWQAYNEQFF. The CDR3 nucleotides read TGTGCCAGCAGTGTCTCCTGGCAGGCGTACAATGAGCAGTTCTTC.

V and J are TRBV9 and TRBJ2-7, with 8 positions matching TRBD1. V lost 3 bases to trimming and J lost 2 bases; unmatched junction nucleotides: 10. Germline V CDR1 and CDR2: SGDLS, YYNGEE. The CDR3 spans 16 residues. The CDR3 region is CASSASRTGNTYEQYF. The CDR3 DNA reads TGTGCCAGCAGCGCCAGCCGGACAGGGAATACCTACGAGCAGTACTTC.

The table lists this clone with a few counts. One junction end does not reproduce the germline sequence, and a read error may be involved. V gene TRBV7-6 combines with J gene TRBJ2-7; 11 bases are shared with TRBD2. Germline CDR1 SGHVS, CDR2 FNYEAQ. The CDR3 extends over 13 amino acids. The CDR3 DNA is TGTGCCAGCAGCCTAGCGGGAGGAGACGAGCAGTACTTC. It is translated as CASSLAGGDEQYF.

The CDR3 DNA is TGTGCCAGCAGCGGGAGGGAGACCCACAATGAGCAGTTCTTC. Translation gives CASSGRETHNEQFF. The rearrangement uses TRBV9 and TRBJ2-1; perhaps TRBD2 as D (6 bases). V lost 3 bases to trimming and J lost 5 bases, with 12 bases between them. This CDR3 region has 14 residues. Per the germline V gene, CDR1 is SGDLS and CDR2 is YYNGEE.

The rearrangement uses TRBV7-9 and TRBJ1-1; a weak D match, TRBD1 (5 bases). This CDR3 comprises 15 residues. Germline CDR1 SEHNR, CDR2 FQNEAQ (reference sequence). V lost 1 base and J 4 bases, leaving 13 bases between the germline ends. CDR3 sequence: CASSLVVGGSTEAFF. The CDR3 DNA is TGTGCCAGCAGCTTAGTAGTCGGGGGAAGCACTGAAGCTTTCTTT.

This chain links TRBV15 with TRBJ1-1; weak D call: TRBD1 (5 bases). Looked up from germline, CDR1 is LNHNV and CDR2 is YYDKDF (reference sequence). The V gene lost 5 bases and the J gene lost 1 base, with 14 bases spanning the gap. The CDR3 consists of 15 residues. For the CDR3, the DNA is TGTGCCACCAGCTCTCCCGGGACTGGGAACACTGAAGCTTTCTTT. It encodes CATSSPGTGNTEAFF. The entire variable domain, with the rest obtained from reference TRBV15 and TRBJ1-1, is as follows: DAMVIQNPRYQVTQFGKPVTLSCSQTLNHNVMYWYQQKSSQAPKLLFHYYDKDFNNEADTPDNFQSRRPNTSFCFLDIRSPGLGDTAMYLCATSSPGTGNTEAFFGQGTRLTVV.

The chain recombines TRBV7-2 with TRBJ1-1, with TRBD1 identical over 10 bases. Trimming took 4 bases from V and 10 from J; bases not matched to a gene: 12. Germline V gene lookup returns CDR1 SGHTA and CDR2 FQGNSA. The CDR3 totals 15 residues. The CDR3 loop is CASSSTGTGVLSAFF. The CDR3 DNA reads TGTGCCAGCAGCTCCACCGGGACAGGGGTATTGTCAGCTTTCTTT.

The chain uses TRBV6-5 and TRBJ2-1, with 7 bases identical to TRBD2. The germline CDR1 and CDR2 sequences are MNHEY and SVGAGI. V was clipped by 7 bases and J by 2 bases; unmatched bases: 8. This CDR3 comprises 15 residues. In DNA, the CDR3 is TGTGCCAGCAAAAAACCGGGACTACCCTACAATGAGCAGTTCTTC. Residues: CASKKPGLPYNEQFF.

This chain joins TRBV5-1 and TRBJ2-1; TRBD1 is a possible D gene (5 bases). The CDR3 extends over 14 amino acids. The V gene lost 9 bases and the J gene lost 0 bases, with 13 bases spanning the gap. Looked up from germline, CDR1 is SGHRS and CDR2 is YFSETQ. CDR3 region: CATGALSSYNEQFF. CDR3 nucleotide sequence: TGCGCCACTGGGGCCCTCAGCTCCTACAATGAGCAGTTCTTC.

J is TRBJ1-6 and V is TRBV30, with D unclear. The CDR3 extends over 14 amino acids. V lost 3 bases, J lost 10 bases, and 16 bases lay in between. From germline, CDR1 is GTSNPN and CDR2 SVGIG (reference sequence). In nucleotides, the CDR3 is TGTGCCTGGAGCCCGGGAAATGACGGGTCACCCCTCCACTTT. Translating it yields CAWSPGNDGSPLHF.